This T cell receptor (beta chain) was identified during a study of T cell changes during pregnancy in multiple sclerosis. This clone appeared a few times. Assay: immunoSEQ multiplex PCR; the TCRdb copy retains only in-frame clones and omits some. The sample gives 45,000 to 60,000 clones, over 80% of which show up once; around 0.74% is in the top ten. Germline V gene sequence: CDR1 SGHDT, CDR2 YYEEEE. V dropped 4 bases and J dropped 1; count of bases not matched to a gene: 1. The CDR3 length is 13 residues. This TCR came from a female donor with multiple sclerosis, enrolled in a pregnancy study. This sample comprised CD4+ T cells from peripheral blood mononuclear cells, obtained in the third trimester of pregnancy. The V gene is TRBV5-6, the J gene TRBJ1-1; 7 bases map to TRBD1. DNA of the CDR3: TGTGCCAGCAGCCGGGACAGGAACACTGAAGCTTTCTTT. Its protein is CASSRDRNTEAFF.